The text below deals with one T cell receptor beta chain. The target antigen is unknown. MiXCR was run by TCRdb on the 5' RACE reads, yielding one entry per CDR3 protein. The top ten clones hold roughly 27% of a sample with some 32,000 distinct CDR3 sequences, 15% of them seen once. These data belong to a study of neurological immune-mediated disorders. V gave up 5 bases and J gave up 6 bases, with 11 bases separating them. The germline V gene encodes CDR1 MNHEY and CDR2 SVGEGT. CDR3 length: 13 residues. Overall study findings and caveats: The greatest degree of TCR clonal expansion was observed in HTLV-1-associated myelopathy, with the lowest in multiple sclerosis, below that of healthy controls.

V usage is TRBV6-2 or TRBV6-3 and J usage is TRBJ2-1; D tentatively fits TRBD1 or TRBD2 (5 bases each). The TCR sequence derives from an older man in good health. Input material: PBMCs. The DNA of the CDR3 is TGTGCCAGCAGTCCCCTGGGGGTCAATGAGCAGTTCTTC. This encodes CASSPLGVNEQFF.